The present TCR beta chain was sequenced within a study of cytomegalovirus exposure and HLA in healthy donors. Study-wide results and caveats: Upon later analysis, TCR association rates were observed to vary by HLA locus, being highest for DRB1 and lowest for HLA-C.

Concerning this clone: The target antigen is unknown.

Trimming removed 5 bases from V and 5 bases from J; junction bases left unmatched: 7. The V gene's germline CDR1 is SGHTA and CDR2 FQGNSA. CDR3 length equals 15 residues. The PCR had 60 Vbeta and 13 Jbeta primers. Profiled with immunoSEQ multiplex PCR; TCRdb holds only in-frame clones, not every one. The sample records about 77,000 clones, nearly 80% being singletons. The sequence was collected from a man aged 35-49 years in good health and CMV-seronegative. V gene TRBV7-2 combines with J gene TRBJ1-5; TRBD1 aligns across 9 bases. The sequenced sample consisted of PBMCs. Written as DNA, the CDR3 is TGTGCCAGCAGCCTGACAGGGGGAGTGCATCAGCCCCAGCATTTT. This gives the protein CASSLTGGVHQPQHF.